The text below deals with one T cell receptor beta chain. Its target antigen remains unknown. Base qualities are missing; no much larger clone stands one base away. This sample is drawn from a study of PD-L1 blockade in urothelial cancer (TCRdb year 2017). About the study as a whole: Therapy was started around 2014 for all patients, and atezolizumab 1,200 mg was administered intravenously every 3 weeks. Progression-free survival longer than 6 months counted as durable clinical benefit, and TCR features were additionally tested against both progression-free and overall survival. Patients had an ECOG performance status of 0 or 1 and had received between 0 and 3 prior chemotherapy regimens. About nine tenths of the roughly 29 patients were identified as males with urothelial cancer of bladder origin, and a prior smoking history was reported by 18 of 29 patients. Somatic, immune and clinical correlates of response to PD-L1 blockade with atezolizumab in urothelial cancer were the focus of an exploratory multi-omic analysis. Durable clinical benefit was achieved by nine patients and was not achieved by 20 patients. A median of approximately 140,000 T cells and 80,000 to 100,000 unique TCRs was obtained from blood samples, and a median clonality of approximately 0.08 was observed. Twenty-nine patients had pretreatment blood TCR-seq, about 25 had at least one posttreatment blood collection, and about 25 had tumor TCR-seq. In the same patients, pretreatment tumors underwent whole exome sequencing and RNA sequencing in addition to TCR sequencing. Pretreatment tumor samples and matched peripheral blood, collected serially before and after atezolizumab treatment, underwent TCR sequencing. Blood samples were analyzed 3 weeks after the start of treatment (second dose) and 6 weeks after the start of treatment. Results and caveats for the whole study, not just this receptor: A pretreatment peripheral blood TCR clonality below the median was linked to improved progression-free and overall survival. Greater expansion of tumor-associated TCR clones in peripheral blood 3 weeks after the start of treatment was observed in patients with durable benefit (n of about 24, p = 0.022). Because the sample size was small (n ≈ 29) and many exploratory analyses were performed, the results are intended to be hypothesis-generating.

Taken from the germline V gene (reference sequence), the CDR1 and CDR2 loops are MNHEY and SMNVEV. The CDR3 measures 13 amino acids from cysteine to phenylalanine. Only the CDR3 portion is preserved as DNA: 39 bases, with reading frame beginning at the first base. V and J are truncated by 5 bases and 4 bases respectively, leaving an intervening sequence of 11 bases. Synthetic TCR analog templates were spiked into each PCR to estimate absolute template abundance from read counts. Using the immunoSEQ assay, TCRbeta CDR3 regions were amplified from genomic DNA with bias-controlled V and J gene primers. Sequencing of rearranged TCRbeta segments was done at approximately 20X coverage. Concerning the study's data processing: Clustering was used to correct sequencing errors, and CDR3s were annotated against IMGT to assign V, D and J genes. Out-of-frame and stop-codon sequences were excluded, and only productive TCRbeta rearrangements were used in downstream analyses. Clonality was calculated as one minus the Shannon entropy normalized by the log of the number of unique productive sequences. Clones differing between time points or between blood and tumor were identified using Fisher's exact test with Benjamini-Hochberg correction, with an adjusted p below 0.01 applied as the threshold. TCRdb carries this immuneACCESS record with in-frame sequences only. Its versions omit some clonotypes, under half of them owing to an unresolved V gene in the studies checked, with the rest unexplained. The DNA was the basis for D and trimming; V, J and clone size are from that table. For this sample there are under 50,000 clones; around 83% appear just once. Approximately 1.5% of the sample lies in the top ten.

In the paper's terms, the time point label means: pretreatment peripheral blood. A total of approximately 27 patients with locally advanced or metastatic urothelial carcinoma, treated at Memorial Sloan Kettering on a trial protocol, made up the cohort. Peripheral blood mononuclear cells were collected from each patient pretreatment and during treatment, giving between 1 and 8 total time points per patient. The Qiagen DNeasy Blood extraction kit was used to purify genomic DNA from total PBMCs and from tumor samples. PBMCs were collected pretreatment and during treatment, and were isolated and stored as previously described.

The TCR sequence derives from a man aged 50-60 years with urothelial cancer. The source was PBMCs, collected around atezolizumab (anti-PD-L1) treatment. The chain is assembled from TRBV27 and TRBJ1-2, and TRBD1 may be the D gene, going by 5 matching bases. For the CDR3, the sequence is CASSPRGSYGYTF. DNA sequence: TGTGCCAGCAGTCCTCGGGGGAGCTATGGCTACACCTTC.